A selection of T cell receptor beta chains follows, all from one sample in a study of cytomegalovirus exposure and HLA in healthy donors. Generated by immunoSEQ multiplex PCR, the TCRdb table keeps only in-frame clones and is missing some. Of around 94,000 clones listed, about 81% are singletons. Material: PBMCs. The receptors were sampled from a man aged 18 to 30 in good health and CMV-seronegative. CDR3s include the opening cysteine and the closing phenylalanine or tryptophan. D genes are given only for firm matches.

j_gene | d_gene | v_gene | CDR3aa | CDR3nt
TRBJ1-1 | . | TRBV10-2 | CASTLGLGETEAFF | TGCGCCAGCACCCTGGGACTCGGGGAGACTGAAGCTTTCTTT
TRBJ2-1 | . | TRBV7-2 | CASSPSLAYRGNEQFF | TGTGCCAGCAGCCCCTCCCTAGCGTATCGGGGGAATGAGCAGTTCTTC
TRBJ2-7 | . | TRBV5-1 | CASSLARLDYEQYF | TGCGCCAGCAGCTTGGCCAGGTTGGACTACGAGCAGTACTTC
TRBJ1-4 | . | TRBV5-6 | CASSFRQYGSNEKLFF | TGTGCCAGCAGCTTCAGACAGTATGGGTCTAATGAAAAACTGTTTTTT
TRBJ2-7 | TRBD2 | TRBV5-1 | CASSPTSDEQYF | TGCGCCAGCAGCCCAACTAGCGACGAGCAGTACTTC
TRBJ1-5 | . | TRBV5-8 | CASSLYLSGTGNQPQHF | TGTGCCAGCAGCTTGTATCTATCGGGTACTGGCAATCAGCCCCAGCATTTT
TRBJ2-3 | TRBD2 | TRBV9 | CASSVGLAGGPDTQYF | TGTGCCAGCAGCGTGGGACTAGCGGGAGGTCCAGATACGCAGTATTTT
TRBJ1-1 | . | TRBV5-1 | CASSPGRGAAFF | TGCGCCAGCAGCCCCGGAAGGGGTGCCGCTTTCTTT
TRBJ1-5 | . | TRBV19 | CASRATSMNQPQHF | TGTGCCAGTAGGGCAACATCCATGAATCAGCCCCAGCATTTT
TRBJ2-3 | . | TRBV13 | CASSLNGGGTDTQYF | TGTGCCAGCAGCTTAAACGGAGGTGGGACAGATACGCAGTATTTT
TRBJ2-3 | . | TRBV7-6 | CASSLWPRTDTQYF | TGTGCCAGCAGCTTATGGCCCCGCACAGATACGCAGTATTTT
TRBJ2-7 | TRBD2 | TRBV19 | CASSTGLAGADYEQYF | TGTGCCAGTAGTACGGGACTAGCGGGAGCCGACTACGAGCAGTACTTC
TRBJ1-2 | TRBD1 | TRBV27 | CASRSRDRVPGYTF | TGTGCCAGCAGGTCCCGGGACAGGGTACCTGGCTACACCTTC
TRBJ1-2 | TRBD1 | TRBV6-5 | CASMTRTGVGYTF | TGTGCCAGCATGACCAGGACAGGGGTAGGCTACACCTTC